Below, 18 T cell receptor beta chains from the same sample are listed, as sequenced in a study of blood T cell repertoires in COVID-19. Sequenced by immunoSEQ multiplex PCR; TCRdb stores in-frame clones only, minus some. The repertoire holds more than 350,000 clones, 80% to 90% seen once, with less than 3.5% in the top ten. The sequenced material came from peripheral blood. The receptors derive from a woman aged 25-40 years with COVID-19, enrolled during active disease.

The chain employs TRBV6-5 and TRBJ2-7, with 7 positions matching TRBD2. V lost 7 bases and J lost 3; bases outside the gene matches: 6. Germline V CDR1 and CDR2: MNHEY, SVGAGI. This CDR3 spans 13 amino acids. CDR3 loop: CASTYGGGYEQYF. The CDR3 DNA is TGTGCCAGCACCTATGGGGGGGGCTACGAGCAGTACTTC.

The rearrangement links TRBV5-1 to TRBJ2-7; 8 bases align to TRBD2. Germline assignment: CDR1 SGHRS and CDR2 YFSETQ. This CDR3 comprises 15 residues. Trimming removed 0 bases from V and 0 bases from J; junction bases left unmatched: 2. This chain's CDR3 is CASSLGGGTSYEQYF. CDR3 in DNA: TGCGCCAGCAGCTTGGGCGGGGGGACCTCCTACGAGCAGTACTTC.

This chain links TRBV6-5 with TRBJ2-7; TRBD1 aligns across 10 bases. The CDR3 has 14 amino acids. Germline V CDR1 and CDR2: MNHEY, SVGAGI. The V gene end was trimmed by 6 bases and the J gene end by 3 bases; junction bases not matched to a gene: 5. The CDR3 DNA is TGTGCCAGCAGCCAGGGGACAGGGGTCTACGAGCAGTACTTC. Translation gives CASSQGTGVYEQYF.

The V call is TRBV30, the J call TRBJ2-1; tentatively, D is TRBD1 (6 bases). This CDR3 spans 13 amino acids. V lost 0 bases to trimming and J lost 12 bases, with 15 bases between them. Germline CDR1 and CDR2: GTSNPN and SVGIG (reference sequence). Here the CDR3 DNA reads TGTGCCTGGAGTGTAAAGGACAGCCCCGGGCAGTTCTTC. This translates into CAWSVKDSPGQFF. The variable domain in full, with the rest retrieved from reference TRBV30 and TRBJ2-1, is SQTIHQWPATLVQPVGSPLSLECTVEGTSNPNLYWYRQAAGRGLQLLFYSVGIGQISSEVPQNLSASRPQDRQFILSSKKLLLSDSGFYLCAWSVKDSPGQFFGPGTRLTVL.

J is TRBJ2-6 and V is TRBV7-2; D is possibly TRBD2 (6 bases). The CDR3 is 18 amino acids. V lost 1 base and J 1 base, leaving 14 bases between the germline ends. Germline CDR1 is SGHTA and CDR2 is FQGNSA. The CDR3 DNA follows: TGTGCCAGCAGCTTAGAGGGAGGCTCGGGGTCTGGGGCCAACGTCCTGACTTTC. Amino acids: CASSLEGGSGSGANVLTF.

The rearrangement joins TRBV5-1 to TRBJ2-1; D might be TRBD1 (6 bases). This CDR3 contains 17 residues. The V gene lost 4 bases and the J gene lost 0 bases, with 17 bases spanning the gap. Germline loops: CDR1 SGHRS, CDR2 YFSETQ. The CDR3, as DNA: TGCGCCAGCAGCCCCGTCCCCGGGACATTCTCCTACAATGAGCAGTTCTTC. Translating gives CASSPVPGTFSYNEQFF.

This clone was picked up a small number of times. Other DNA sequences in this sample translate to the same CDR3. The chain links TRBV29-1 to TRBJ2-7; D may be TRBD1 (5 bases). Between the trimmed V and J ends, which lost 4 bases and 1 base, there was a span of 8 bases. The CDR3 is 12 residues long. Germline assignment: CDR1 SQVTM and CDR2 ANQGSEA. In DNA, the CDR3 is TGCAGCGTTGGGCAGGGTTCCTACGAGCAGTACTTC. Translating it yields CSVGQGSYEQYF.

The chain combines TRBV6-5 with TRBJ1-2, with D uncertain. The V end was cut by 2 bases, the J end by 6 bases, with 19 bases between. The CDR3 spans 16 residues. Per germline, CDR1 MNHEY and CDR2 SVGAGI. Written as DNA, the CDR3 is TGTGCCAGCAGTTACATCCCGGGCCCATCGGGGAATGGCTACACCTTC. Its translation: CASSYIPGPSGNGYTF.

This clone was seen a single time. V is TRBV11-3 and J is TRBJ2-1; perhaps TRBD2 as D (6 bases). V lost 8 bases to trimming and J lost 8 bases, with 16 bases between them. The CDR3 is 13 amino acids. In germline, CDR1 is SGHNT, CDR2 YENEEA. This CDR3 is CASRGGIVYEQFF. The CDR3 coding sequence is TGTGCCAGCCGAGGCGGGATAGTCTATGAGCAGTTCTTC.

This rearrangement joins TRBV18 to TRBJ2-7, with 9 bases that match TRBD2. Germline CDR1 is KGHSH and CDR2 is LQKENI. This CDR3 is built from 15 residues. V shed 2 bases, J shed 3 bases, and the junction held 5 bases outside the gene matches. The CDR3 loop reads CASSPRLAGIYEQYF. In nucleotides, the CDR3 is TGTGCCAGCTCACCAAGGCTAGCGGGAATCTACGAGCAGTACTTC.

The chain recombines TRBV4-2 with TRBJ1-4; the D gene is possibly TRBD1 (5 bases). CDR3 length: 17 amino acids. V was cut by 1 base and J by 3 bases, with 15 bases left in between. Germline V CDR1 and CDR2: LGHNA, YNFKEQ. DNA for the CDR3: TGTGCCAGCAGCCAAGCGGGACGGGGGAACCCTAATGAAAAACTGTTTTTT. Translating gives CASSQAGRGNPNEKLFF.

The rearrangement links TRBV3-1 (or the pseudogene TRBV3-2) to TRBJ1-2, with D unclear. This CDR3 contains 16 residues. Germline assignment: CDR1 LGHDT and CDR2 YNNKEL (reference sequence). Trimming took 1 base from V and 8 from J, leaving 20 bases between them. The CDR3, as DNA: TGTGCCAGCAGCCAAGGTCTCGGCCGTTTTGCGGAGGGCTACACCTTC. This sequence encodes CASSQGLGRFAEGYTF.

The V gene is TRBV6-5, the J gene TRBJ1-2; D is possibly TRBD1 (5 bases). Trimming pared 3 bases from V and 8 bases from J, leaving 13 bases between. Germline-derived CDR1 and CDR2 are MNHEY and SVGAGI. This CDR3 is 13 amino acids long. The CDR3 loop reads CASSYQGVGGYTF. The CDR3, as DNA: TGTGCCAGCAGTTATCAAGGGGTAGGCGGCTACACCTTC.

This chain joins TRBV6-1 and TRBJ1-2, with 7 bases identical to TRBD1. The CDR3 consists of 11 residues. Looked up from germline, CDR1 is MNHNS and CDR2 is SASEGT. Trimming removed 5 bases from V and 7 bases from J; junction bases left unmatched: 1. Here the CDR3 reads CASSSGGGYTF. For the CDR3, the DNA is TGTGCCAGCAGTTCAGGGGGTGGCTACACCTTC.

The chain has TRBV4-1 and TRBJ2-5; D is uncertain. The CDR3 has 12 amino acids. Germline loops: CDR1 MGHRA, CDR2 YSYEKL. Trimming shortened V by 2 bases and J by 5 bases, and 6 bases separated the two germline ends. As DNA, the CDR3 is TGCGCCAGCAGCCAATCAGGCGAGACCCAGTACTTC. Translated, it gives CASSQSGETQYF.

This chain joins TRBV10-2 and TRBJ1-5; D uncertain. V was shortened by 2 bases and J by 6 bases, with 11 bases between the two germline ends. The CDR3 covers 14 residues. Looked up from germline, CDR1 is WSHSY and CDR2 is SAAADI. Here the CDR3 reads CASSEAGRSQPQHF. The CDR3 nucleotides are TGCGCCAGCAGTGAGGCCGGGAGGAGTCAGCCCCAGCATTTT.

The chain couples TRBV4-1 to TRBJ1-1; 7 positions agree with TRBD1. Germline CDR1 and CDR2: MGHRA and YSYEKL. The junction had 9 bases not matched to a gene; V was cut back by 4 bases and J by 1 base. The CDR3 loop spans 16 amino acids. This CDR3 reads CASSPIGQVQNTEAFF. Written as DNA, the CDR3 is TGCGCCAGCAGCCCCATTGGACAGGTCCAGAACACTGAAGCTTTCTTT.

The chain uses TRBV19 and TRBJ2-1, with D tentatively TRBD1 (6 bases). CDR1 LNHDA and CDR2 SQIVND come from the germline V gene (reference sequence). The CDR3 covers 14 residues. V gave up 3 bases and J gave up 8 bases, with 14 bases separating them. In DNA, the CDR3 is TGTGCCAGTAGTATGACAGGAATGATACATGAGCAGTTCTTC. This translates into CASSMTGMIHEQFF.